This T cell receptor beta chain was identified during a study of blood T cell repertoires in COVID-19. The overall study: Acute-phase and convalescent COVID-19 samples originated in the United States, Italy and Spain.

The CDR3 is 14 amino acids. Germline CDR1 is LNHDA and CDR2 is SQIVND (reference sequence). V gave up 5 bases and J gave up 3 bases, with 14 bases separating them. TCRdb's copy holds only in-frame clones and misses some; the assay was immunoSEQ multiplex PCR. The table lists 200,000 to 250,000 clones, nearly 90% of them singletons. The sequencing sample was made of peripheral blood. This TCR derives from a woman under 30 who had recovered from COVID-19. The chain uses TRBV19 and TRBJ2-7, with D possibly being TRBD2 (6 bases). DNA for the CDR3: TGTGCCAGTAGTTCCGGGACCGGGGGCTACGAGCAGTACTTC. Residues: CASSSGTGGYEQYF.